This record concerns one T cell receptor beta chain sequence. The specificity of this receptor is unknown. Qualities for individual bases were not recorded, and no much larger clone is one base off. The data originate from a study of blood T cells in healthy people across ages (dated by TCRdb to about 2015). As for the study more broadly: Template switching captured roughly one uniquely barcoded TCR beta cDNA molecule per two T cells in model experiments. Four age groups were formed from the donors: young (average approximately 16 years), middle-aged (approximately 39), aged (around 68) and long-lived (about 75). To avoid experimental bias, donors of different ages were distributed randomly across sequencing lanes. Two additional independent replicas of 1 million unique cDNA reads from the same blood draw were analyzed for two donors (one aged 18 to 30 and one aged 80 or older). To track age-related changes in TCR beta repertoire diversity, the study relied on deep sequencing normalized with unique cDNA molecular identifiers.

Study-level results and caveats: Total diversity estimates from one million sequenced T cells were considered lower bounds and underestimates. Observed TCR beta diversity correlated strongly with the percentage of naive T cells measured by flow cytometry. The CMV infection status of donors was not known, potentially confounding age-related changes in expanded clonotypes. Bulk unsorted PBMC profiling prevented conclusive comparison of naive and antigen-experienced compartments. Observed TCR beta diversity per million T cells fell roughly linearly with age, and a significant reduction was already apparent by age around 40. Compared with the aged group, more naive CD4+ T cells, fewer expanded clones and increased TCR diversity were shown by the long-lived group, suggesting age selection.

Libraries were made using 5' RACE. The sequencer listed for this sample is Illumina HiSeq 2500. A second PCR of 7 to 11 cycles was performed with a sample-barcoded 5' primer and a J-beta primer mix. A template-switch 5' adaptor carrying 12 random nucleotides introduced a unique molecular identifier onto each TCR beta cDNA molecule. At least 3 million CDR3-containing paired-end reads were obtained from each sample. First-strand cDNA was synthesized from all RNA with the Mint cDNA synthesis kit, primed by a TRBC-specific oligonucleotide. All cDNA was treated with uracil-DNA glycosylase and then went through a first 18-cycle PCR with the universal primers M1SS and BC2_uni_R. The authors' pipeline ran thus. For normalization, 1 million high-quality reads were randomly selected from each sample, with every read carrying a distinct molecular identifier. Reads sharing molecular identifiers were discarded rather than binned into consensus sequences. CDR3 identification, clonotype clustering and error correction used MiTCR with a Q25 quality threshold and the strictest error-elimination algorithm. A nonparametric unseen species model using Euler transformation provided a lower-bound estimate of total TCR beta diversity. Through fastp at Q25 and MiXCR, TCRdb rebuilt clones from the public reads, retaining in-frame beta chains. Every CDR3 protein is listed once, alongside the most common genes and DNA of its rows. The V and J calls follow TCRdb's processing rather than the paper's. This sample lists roughly 700,000 distinct CDR3 sequences; roughly 50% were detected once. About 32% of the sample comes from the top ten.

From a lookup of the germline V gene, CDR1 and CDR2 are LGHNA and YSLEER. Counted from cysteine to phenylalanine, this CDR3 has 14 amino acids. Left in the record is the CDR3 DNA by itself, 42 bases read in frame from the first base. The germline ends are 10 bases apart after V is trimmed by 4 bases and J by 0 bases. The approximately 41 donors, aged about 6 to 95 years, were systemically healthy Caucasian individuals from Russia. Ten milliliters of peripheral blood were drawn from each donor into EDTA-treated Vacutainer tubes. Ficoll-Paque density-gradient centrifugation was used to isolate PBMCs, with at least 6 million per sample. Total RNA, at least 6 micrograms per sample, was extracted from PBMCs with Trizol reagent. For every donor, flow cytometry on a PBMC aliquot measured the percentage of naive CD45RAhigh/CD27high T cells.

Sequenced sample: blood. The chain is assembled from TRBV4-3 and TRBJ2-7, with a weak D call of TRBD2 (6 bases match). The sequence was collected from a woman aged 60-75 years in good health. The CDR3 corresponds to CASSPRRASYEQYF. The nucleotides are TGCGCCAGCAGCCCGCGGAGGGCCTCCTACGAGCAGTACTTC.